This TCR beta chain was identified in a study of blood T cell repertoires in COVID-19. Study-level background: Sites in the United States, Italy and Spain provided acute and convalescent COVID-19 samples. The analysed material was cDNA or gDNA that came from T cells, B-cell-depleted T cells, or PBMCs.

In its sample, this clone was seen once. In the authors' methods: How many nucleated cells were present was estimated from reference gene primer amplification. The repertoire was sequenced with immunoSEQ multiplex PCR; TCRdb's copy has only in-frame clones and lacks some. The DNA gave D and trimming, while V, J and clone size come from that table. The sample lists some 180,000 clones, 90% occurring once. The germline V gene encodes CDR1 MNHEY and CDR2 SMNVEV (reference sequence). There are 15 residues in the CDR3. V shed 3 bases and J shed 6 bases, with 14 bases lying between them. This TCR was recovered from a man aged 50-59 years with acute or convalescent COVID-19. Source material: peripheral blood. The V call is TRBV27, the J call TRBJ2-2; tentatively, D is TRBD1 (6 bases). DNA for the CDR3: TGTGCCAGCAGTTTCCTCGACAGGTCAGCCGGGGAGCTGTTTTTT. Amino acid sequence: CASSFLDRSAGELFF.